The text below deals with one TCR beta chain. Its antigen is not known. This entry comes from a study of OX40 agonist ivuxolimab in advanced cancers. Overall study: Ivuxolimab, an antibody that agonizes OX40 (CD134), was administered to the patients. Study-level results: Some nonresponders additionally presented with little normalized T-cell clonal expansion. Both blood CD4+ and CD8+ T cells showed clonal growth by week 6 at 0.1 to 3.0 mg/kg.

The germline CDR1 and CDR2 sequences are SGHTA and FQGNSA. The CDR3 totals 15 residues. V lost 5 bases, J lost 2 bases, and 5 bases stayed unmatched. Clones were sequenced by immunoSEQ multiplex PCR, and TCRdb holds only the in-frame ones, with some missing. The sample has 30,000 to 40,000 clones, roughly nine tenths seen once. Patients with a history of autoimmune disease or on systemic immunosuppression were excluded. This receptor was taken from an adult with an advanced solid tumor such as melanoma, head and neck, liver or kidney cancer. V and J are TRBV7-2 and TRBJ2-7; 11 bases agree with TRBD1. The material was CD4+ or CD8+ T cells sorted from blood, obtained in a trial of the OX40 agonist ivuxolimab. DNA for the CDR3: TGTGCCAGCAGCCGGGACAGGGGGGGAACCTACGAGCAGTACTTC. This gives the protein CASSRDRGGTYEQYF.